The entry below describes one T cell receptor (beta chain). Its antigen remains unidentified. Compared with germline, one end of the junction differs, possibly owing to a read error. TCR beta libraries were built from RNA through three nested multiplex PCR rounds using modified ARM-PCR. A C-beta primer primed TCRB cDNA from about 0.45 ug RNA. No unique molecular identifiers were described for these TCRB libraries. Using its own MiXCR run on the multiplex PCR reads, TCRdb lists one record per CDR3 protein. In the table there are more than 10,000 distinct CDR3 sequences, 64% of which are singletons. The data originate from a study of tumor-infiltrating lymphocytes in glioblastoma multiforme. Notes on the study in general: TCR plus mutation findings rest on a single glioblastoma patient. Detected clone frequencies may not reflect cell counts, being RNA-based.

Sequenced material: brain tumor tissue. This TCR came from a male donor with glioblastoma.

The CDR3 coding sequence is TGTGTCAGCAGCGGGGGGACTAGCGGGAGAGAGACCCAGTACTTC. It encodes CVSSGGTSGRETQYF. The chain has TRBV7-3 and TRBJ2-5; 14 bases fit TRBD2. The CDR3 has 15 amino acids. The germline V gene has CDR1 SGHTA and CDR2 FQGTGA.